The 26 T cell receptor beta chains below all came from one sample that was sequenced in a study of shared clonotypes between healthy human individuals. It was CD45RO-negative cells, positively selected for CCR7, that made up naive CD8 cells, with terminally differentiated effector memory CD45RA+ cells excluded. Data came from immunoSEQ multiplex PCR; TCRdb stores just in-frame clones and leaves some out. The table includes roughly 2 million clones, around 96% detected once. The specimen sequenced was naive CD8+ T cells sorted from blood. These receptors were collected from a man between 18 and 35 years old in good health.

On this clone: Different DNA sequences within this sample yield the same CDR3. The chain joins TRBV9 to TRBJ1-6; D is possibly TRBD1 (6 bases). Deletions cut 2 bases from V and 13 bases from J, with 10 bases between. Germline lookup yields CDR1 SGDLS and CDR2 YYNGEE. There are 12 residues in the CDR3. The CDR3 loop reads CASSVQGGPLHF. CDR3 in DNA: TGTGCCAGCAGCGTCCAAGGGGGGCCCCTCCACTTT.

J is TRBJ2-7 and V is TRBV11-2; 7 bases match TRBD1. In germline, CDR1 is SGHAT, CDR2 FQNNGV. V shed 3 bases, J shed 3 bases, and the junction held 5 bases outside the gene matches. CDR3 length: 14 residues. CDR3 residues: CASSFENRGYEQYF. In nucleotides, the CDR3 is TGTGCCAGCAGCTTCGAAAACAGGGGCTACGAGCAGTACTTC.

The rearrangement uses TRBV5-6 and TRBJ2-1, with unresolved D. CDR3 length: 14 residues. Germline values: CDR1 SGHDT, CDR2 YYEEEE. V was pared by 0 bases and J by 8 bases, with 12 bases between. DNA of the CDR3: TGTGCCAGCAGCTTGGAGCTTAATGGAGATGAGCAGTTCTTC. Protein sequence: CASSLELNGDEQFF.

V and J are TRBV4-1 and TRBJ1-3, with 8 bases lining up with TRBD1. This CDR3 is built from 20 residues. The trim removed 4 bases at V and 0 bases at J, leaving 17 bases unmatched. The germline V gene encodes CDR1 MGHRA and CDR2 YSYEKL. CDR3 region: CASSPVGTFTGGHSGNTIYF. CDR3 nucleotide sequence: TGCGCCAGCAGCCCCGTAGGGACTTTCACAGGGGGGCACTCTGGAAACACCATATATTTT.

The J gene is TRBJ2-7, the V gene TRBV4-3; TRBD2 matches 7 bases. Germline trimming cut 0 bases from V and 5 bases from J; bases unmatched to any gene: 10. CDR3 length: 16 amino acids. Per germline, CDR1 LGHNA and CDR2 YSLEER. The CDR3 DNA follows: TGCGCCAGCAGCCAAGATCTGGGCGGGAGACGGAACGAGCAGTACTTC. Encoded protein: CASSQDLGGRRNEQYF.

This clone was counted a single time. The V and J genes are TRBV4-3 and TRBJ2-7; TRBD2 matches 13 bases. CDR1 and CDR2 from the germline V gene are LGHNA and YSLEER. The CDR3 contains 15 residues. Trimming cost V 5 bases and J 3 bases; bases outside gene matches: 4. CDR3 DNA sequence: TGCGCCAGCAGCGAAGGACTAGCGGGAGTCTACGAGCAGTACTTC. It is translated as CASSEGLAGVYEQYF.

This clone was recorded only once. This rearrangement joins TRBV7-2 to TRBJ2-3, with 9 positions matching TRBD2. Per the germline V gene, CDR1 is SGHTA and CDR2 is FQGNSA. The CDR3 is made up of 16 amino acids. V was clipped by 10 bases and J by 4 bases; unmatched bases: 15. CDR3 nucleotide sequence: TGTGCCACCAAGTTCGCGGGAGGGATAGGGTCAGATACGCAGTATTTT. Encoded protein: CATKFAGGIGSDTQYF.

This sequence joins TRBV9 and TRBJ1-2; a possible D gene is TRBD1 (5 bases). V dropped 0 bases and J dropped 2 bases, with 17 bases sitting between them. CDR1 and CDR2 (germline): SGDLS, YYNGEE. This CDR3 comprises 17 residues. The DNA for the CDR3 is TGTGCCAGCAGCGTAGATGTAAGGGGCAGTCAGAACTATGGCTACACCTTC. Translated: CASSVDVRGSQNYGYTF.

The chain joins TRBV7-9 to TRBJ2-7; D is unclear. Deletions cut 6 bases from V and 5 bases from J, with 11 bases between. The CDR3 totals 12 residues. Germline V lookup: CDR1 SEHNR, CDR2 FQNEAQ (reference sequence). The CDR3 coding sequence is TGTGCCAGCAGGGGTGAGGACGACGAGCAGTACTTC. This gives the protein CASRGEDDEQYF.

This sequence joins TRBV6-5 and TRBJ1-1; TRBD1 matches 9 bases. The CDR3 contains 15 residues. Germline trimming cut 5 bases from V and 3 bases from J; bases unmatched to any gene: 7. The germline V gene has CDR1 MNHEY and CDR2 SVGAGI. The CDR3 DNA reads as TGTGCCAGCAGTGCCCCGGGACAGGGTTACACTGAAGCTTTCTTT. It yields the protein CASSAPGQGYTEAFF.

This clone was picked up a small number of times. A much larger clone lies a single base off, so this may be a read error. This chain uses TRBV13 with TRBJ2-7; D gene unclear. V lost 4 bases to trimming and J lost 0 bases, with 1 base between them. The CDR3 extends over 11 amino acids. The V gene's germline CDR1 is PRHDT and CDR2 FYEKMQ (reference sequence). The CDR3 nucleotides are TGTGCCAGCAGCTACTCCTACGAGCAGTACTTC. This sequence encodes CASSYSYEQYF.

J is TRBJ2-7 and V is TRBV6-5; the match to TRBD2 covers 9 bases. The CDR3 totals 14 residues. The V gene's germline CDR1 is MNHEY and CDR2 SVGAGI. V dropped 10 bases and J dropped 3; count of bases not matched to a gene: 10. The CDR3 reads CATSRAGGIYEQYF. The CDR3 coding sequence is TGTGCCACTAGTCGAGCGGGAGGAATCTACGAGCAGTACTTC.

The J gene is TRBJ2-5, the V gene TRBV28; 12 nucleotides agree with TRBD2. The CDR3 is 15 amino acids. The J segment lost 2 bases and the V segment lost 7 bases, leaving 5 bases of the junction unmatched. Germline CDR1 reads MDHEN; CDR2 reads SYDVKM. Here the CDR3 DNA reads TGTGCCAGCACTCTAGCGGGGGGGATTCAAGAGACCCAGTACTTC. Its protein product is CASTLAGGIQETQYF.

This clone was detected a few times. This chain links TRBV5-1 with TRBJ2-7; D may correspond to TRBD1 or TRBD2 (5 bases each). In germline, CDR1 is SGHRS, CDR2 YFSETQ. The CDR3 totals 16 residues. Trimming stripped 4 bases from V and 2 bases from J, with 19 bases between. The CDR3 reads CASSVDGTLLTYEQYF. The DNA of the CDR3 is TGCGCCAGCAGCGTCGACGGGACCTTATTAACCTACGAGCAGTACTTC.

This sequence joins TRBV27 and TRBJ1-5, with 7 positions matching TRBD1. Germline V gene lookup returns CDR1 MNHEY and CDR2 SMNVEV (reference sequence). CDR3 size: 13 residues. Unmatched junction bases numbered 5, after V lost 10 bases and J lost 2 bases. The CDR3 protein is CATRGRGNQPQHF. The CDR3 DNA reads TGTGCCACCAGGGGGAGGGGCAATCAGCCCCAGCATTTT.

The chain has TRBV6-1 and TRBJ2-3; tentative D call: TRBD2 (6 bases). This CDR3 has 15 amino acids. Trimming removed 6 bases at V and 4 bases at J, with 17 bases between. CDR1 is MNHNS and CDR2 is SASEGT in the germline V gene. The chain's CDR3 is CASRDRGSGADTQYF. CDR3 bases: TGTGCCAGCAGGGACCGGGGTTCGGGGGCAGATACGCAGTATTTT.

The chain links TRBV10-3 to TRBJ2-2; TRBD1 aligns across 10 bases. The CDR3 sequence is 17 residues long. The V segment lost 1 base and the J segment 4 bases; nucleotides outside the gene matches: 6. The germline V gene encodes CDR1 ENHRY and CDR2 SYGVKD. The CDR3 protein is CAISELPGQGTTGELFF. CDR3 nucleotide sequence: TGTGCCATCAGTGAGTTACCGGGACAGGGGACCACCGGGGAGCTGTTTTTT.

Comment on this clone: This CDR3 is also generated by other DNA sequences in the sample. DNA of the CDR3: TGTGCCAGCAGCGTAGGAGGGGGCCTTTCCTACGAGCAGTACTTC. It codes for CASSVGGGLSYEQYF. The V and J genes are TRBV9 and TRBJ2-7; 7 bases agree with TRBD1. Germline CDR1 SGDLS, CDR2 YYNGEE. V dropped 0 bases and J dropped 1; count of bases not matched to a gene: 4. The CDR3 has 15 amino acids.

The chain combines TRBV28 with TRBJ2-7, with D uncertain. From germline, CDR1 is MDHEN and CDR2 SYDVKM. With 3 bases removed from V and 2 bases from J, the gap between germline ends came to 14 bases. CDR3 length: 15 residues. CDR3 loop: CASSFILDRTYEQYF. CDR3 nucleotide sequence: TGTGCCAGCAGTTTCATTTTGGACCGGACCTACGAGCAGTACTTC.

The J gene is TRBJ1-4, the V gene TRBV7-9; 10 nucleotides align to TRBD1. Germline lookup yields CDR1 SEHNR and CDR2 FQNEAQ (reference sequence). The CDR3 spans 16 residues. The trim removed 5 bases at V and 3 bases at J, leaving 6 bases unmatched. Written as DNA, the CDR3 is TGTGCCAGCAGCCCCGACAGGGGGCTGGCTAATGAAAAACTGTTTTTT. Translated: CASSPDRGLANEKLFF.

The chain uses TRBV15 and TRBJ2-7; perhaps D is TRBD1 or TRBD2 (5 bases each). The germline V and J ends were trimmed by 0 bases and 8 bases, with 14 bases remaining between them. Germline CDR1 and CDR2: LNHNV and YYDKDF (reference sequence). The CDR3 spans 14 residues. The CDR3 nucleotides are TGTGCCACCAGCAGAGATGTCGGGGCTACGCAGCAGTACTTC. Amino acids: CATSRDVGATQQYF.

V is TRBV5-1 and J is TRBJ2-1; 7 bases agree with TRBD1. The length of the CDR3 is 15 residues. The V gene end was trimmed by 1 base and the J gene end by 3 bases; junction bases not matched to a gene: 4. Germline lookup yields CDR1 SGHRS and CDR2 YFSETQ. In nucleotides, the CDR3 is TGCGCCAGCAGCTTGTTGCCAGGGGGCTACAATGAGCAGTTCTTC. Protein product: CASSLLPGGYNEQFF. The whole variable domain, filled in from reference TRBV5-1 and TRBJ2-1, reads KAGVTQTPRYLIKTRGQQVTLSCSPISGHRSVSWYQQTPGQGLQFLFEYFSETQRNKGNFPGRFSGRQFSNSRSEMNVSTLELGDSALYLCASSLLPGGYNEQFFGPGTRLTVL.

This clone was seen once. The chain recombines TRBV9 with TRBJ1-1; D gene ambiguous. Germline assignment: CDR1 SGDLS and CDR2 YYNGEE. V was cut by 3 bases and J by 2 bases, with 8 bases left in between. CDR3 length: 13 residues. CDR3 coding DNA: TGTGCCAGCAGCGCCCTTCAAAACACTGAAGCTTTCTTT. Residues: CASSALQNTEAFF. Drawing the rest from reference TRBV9 and TRBJ1-1, the complete variable domain is DSGVTQTPKHLITATGQRVTLRCSPRSGDLSVYWYQQSLDQGLQFLIQYYNGEERAKGNILERFSAQQFPDLHSELNLSSLELGDSALYFCASSALQNTEAFFGQGTRLTVV.

Comments on this clone: Other nucleotide sequences in the sample specify the same CDR3. V is TRBV2 and J is TRBJ2-7; tentative D call: TRBD1 (5 bases). This CDR3 has 12 amino acids. Germline V gives CDR1 SNHLY, CDR2 FYNNEI. V was clipped by 8 bases and J by 4 bases, with 12 bases between them. CDR3 in amino acids: CASLGVTYEQYF. In nucleotides, the CDR3 is TGTGCCAGCTTAGGGGTTACGTACGAGCAGTACTTC.

The rearrangement links TRBV2 to TRBJ2-7; 12 bases align to TRBD1. Unmatched junction bases numbered 6, after V lost 8 bases and J lost 1 base. This CDR3 contains 15 residues. Germline CDR1 SNHLY, CDR2 FYNNEI. This CDR3 is CASLGTGGPSYEQYF. As DNA, the CDR3 is TGTGCCAGCCTAGGGACAGGGGGCCCTTCCTACGAGCAGTACTTC. Drawing the rest from reference TRBV2 and TRBJ2-7, the complete variable domain is EPEVTQTPSHQVTQMGQEVILRCVPISNHLYFYWYRQILGQKVEFLVSFYNNEISEKSEIFDDQFSVERPDGSNFTLKIRSTKLEDSAMYFCASLGTGGPSYEQYFGPGTRLTVT.

With respect to this clone: The same CDR3 can be traced to other DNA sequences in this sample. The V call is TRBV10-3, the J call TRBJ1-1; D is uncertain. V was cut by 4 bases and J by 4 bases, with 7 bases left in between. The CDR3 contains 12 residues. Germline CDR1 reads ENHRY; CDR2 reads SYGVKD. The CDR3 bases are TGTGCCATCAGTGGAGGAGGCACTGAAGCTTTCTTT. Translation gives CAISGGGTEAFF.